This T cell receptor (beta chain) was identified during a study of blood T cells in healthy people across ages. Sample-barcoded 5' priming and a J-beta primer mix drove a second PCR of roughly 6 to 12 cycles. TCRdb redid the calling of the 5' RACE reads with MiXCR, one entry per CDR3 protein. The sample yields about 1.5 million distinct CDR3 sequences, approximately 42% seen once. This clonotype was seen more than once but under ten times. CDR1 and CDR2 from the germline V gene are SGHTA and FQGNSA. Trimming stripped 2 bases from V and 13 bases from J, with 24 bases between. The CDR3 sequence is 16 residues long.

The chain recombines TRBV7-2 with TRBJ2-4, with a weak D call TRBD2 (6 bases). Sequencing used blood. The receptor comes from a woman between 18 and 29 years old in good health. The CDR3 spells CASSLRASVSYNEQYF. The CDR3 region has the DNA TGTGCCAGCAGCTTACGGGCTAGCGTGTCCTACAATGAGCAGTACTTC.